These T cell receptor beta chains were read from a single sample in a study of T cell repertoires in cytomegalovirus infection. TCRdb re-analysed the reads in MiXCR, keeping a single row per CDR3 protein. The sample lists about 230,000 distinct CDR3 sequences; roughly 20% were seen once. The sequenced material came from CD8+ T cells from PBMCs. Source of these receptors: a human donor in good health (CMV status not recorded). Some clones in this sample may be carry-over from other donors' samples. Both conserved end residues are part of each CDR3. D genes are given only for firm matches. The size of a clone is reported for some rows only, either as once, few or many, or as a class for expanded clones.

few | TRBD1 | TRBJ2-5 | TRBV7-9 | CASSLGDRETQYF | TGTGCCAGCAGTTTGGGGGACAGGGAGACCCAGTACTTC
few | . | TRBJ1-2 | TRBV28 | CASSLIPGRGYGYTF | TGTGCCAGCAGTTTAATTCCAGGGAGGGGCTATGGCTACACCTTC
many | TRBD1 | TRBJ2-7 | TRBV20-1 | CSASQGVREQYF | TGCAGTGCCAGTCAGGGGGTGCGCGAGCAGTACTTC
few | . | TRBJ2-7 | TRBV7-9 | CASSLGIGLNYEQYF | TGTGCCAGCAGCTTAGGGATAGGGTTGAACTACGAGCAGTACTTC
once | TRBD1 | TRBJ1-1 | TRBV29-1 | CSVEVVQGARTEAFF | TGCAGCGTTGAAGTTGTACAGGGGGCTCGTACTGAAGCTTTCTTT
many | . | TRBJ2-4 | TRBV7-8 | CASSPGQGWAKNIQYF | TGTGCCAGCAGCCCCGGCCAGGGTTGGGCCAAAAACATTCAGTACTTC
many | . | TRBJ1-1 | TRBV12-3/TRBV12-4 | CASSWASEAFF | TGTGCCAGCAGTTGGGCTTCTGAAGCTTTCTTT
many | . | TRBJ2-3 | TRBV7-2 | CASSLHSTTDTQYF | TGTGCCAGCAGCTTACACTCCACCACAGATACGCAGTATTTT
. | . | TRBJ1-1 | TRBV28 | CASSLYGQRKTEAFF | TGTGCCAGCAGTTTGTACGGACAGAGAAAGACTGAAGCTTTCTTT
many | TRBD1 | TRBJ2-7 | TRBV7-9 | CASSIGQGVYEQYF | TGTGCCAGCAGCATAGGACAGGGCGTCTACGAGCAGTACTTC